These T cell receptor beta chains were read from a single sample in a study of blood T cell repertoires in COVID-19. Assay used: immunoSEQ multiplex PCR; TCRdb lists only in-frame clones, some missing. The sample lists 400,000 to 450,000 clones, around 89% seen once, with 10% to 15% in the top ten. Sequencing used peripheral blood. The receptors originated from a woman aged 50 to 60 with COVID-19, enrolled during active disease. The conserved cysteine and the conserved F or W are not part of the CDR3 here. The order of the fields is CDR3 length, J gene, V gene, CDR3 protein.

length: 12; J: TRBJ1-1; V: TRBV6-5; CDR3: ASSPHRVRAEAF
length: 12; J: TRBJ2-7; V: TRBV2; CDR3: ASSGWDSSYEQY
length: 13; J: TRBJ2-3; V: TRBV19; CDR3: ASRSRRDGTDTQY
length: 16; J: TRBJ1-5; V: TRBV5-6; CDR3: ASSSRPSKDRLNQPQH
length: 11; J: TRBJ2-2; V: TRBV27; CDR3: ASSLRRAGELF
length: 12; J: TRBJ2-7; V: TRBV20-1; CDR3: SASVSGVFYEQY
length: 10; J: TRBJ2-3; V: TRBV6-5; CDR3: ASSILGDTQY
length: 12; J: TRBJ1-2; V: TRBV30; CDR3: AGIPLGRVYGYT
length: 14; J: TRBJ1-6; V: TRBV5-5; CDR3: ASSSPQGTYNSPLH
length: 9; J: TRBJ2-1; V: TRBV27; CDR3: ASSGREELF
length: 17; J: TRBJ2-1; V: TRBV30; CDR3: AWSVIKGPYKSSYNEQF
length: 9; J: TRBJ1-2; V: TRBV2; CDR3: ASAGLGGYT
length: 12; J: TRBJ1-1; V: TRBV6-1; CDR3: ASSEKGPNTEAF
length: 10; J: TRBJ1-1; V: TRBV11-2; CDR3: ASSLGQGAAF
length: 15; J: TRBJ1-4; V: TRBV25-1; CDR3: ASSGPGQGALNEKLF
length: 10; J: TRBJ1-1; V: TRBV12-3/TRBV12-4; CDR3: ASSVTATEAF
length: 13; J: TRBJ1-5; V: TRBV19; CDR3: ASIKTGISNQPQH
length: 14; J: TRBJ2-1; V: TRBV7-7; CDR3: ASSSGTSGAYNEQF
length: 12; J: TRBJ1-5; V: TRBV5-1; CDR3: ASSSQGFNQPQH
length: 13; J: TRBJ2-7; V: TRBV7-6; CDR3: ASSLRTDAFYEQY
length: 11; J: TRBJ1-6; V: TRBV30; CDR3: AWSLLEDSPLH
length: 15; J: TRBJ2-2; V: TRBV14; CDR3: ASSQHQDRGRTGELF
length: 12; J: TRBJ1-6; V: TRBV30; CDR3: AWSVKRDNSPLH
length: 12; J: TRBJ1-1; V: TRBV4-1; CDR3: ASSRLTGVTEAF
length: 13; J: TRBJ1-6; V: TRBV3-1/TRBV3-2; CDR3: ASSQSDRLDSPLH
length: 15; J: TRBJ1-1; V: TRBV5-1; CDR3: ASGPSSRGARSTEAF
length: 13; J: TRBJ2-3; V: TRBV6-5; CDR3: ASLLPSGSTDTQY
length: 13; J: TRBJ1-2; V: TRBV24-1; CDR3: ATSEGGLNNYGYT
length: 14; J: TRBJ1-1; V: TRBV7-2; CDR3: ASSPPRQGATTEAF
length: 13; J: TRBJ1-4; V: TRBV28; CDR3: ASSPLGALGEKLF
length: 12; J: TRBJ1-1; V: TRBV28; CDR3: ASEPDTGGPEAF
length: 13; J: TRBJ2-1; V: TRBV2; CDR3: ASTRATSGVGEQF
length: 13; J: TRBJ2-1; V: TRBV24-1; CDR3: ATSDLDYRDNEQF
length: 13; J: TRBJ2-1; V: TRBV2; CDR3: ASSEGAGTYNEQF
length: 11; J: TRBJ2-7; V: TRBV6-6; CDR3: ASAYRQGYEQY
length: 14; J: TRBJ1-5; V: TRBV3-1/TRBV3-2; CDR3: ASSPRGTGYNQPQH
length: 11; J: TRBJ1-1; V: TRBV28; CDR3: ASSPNTGVEAF
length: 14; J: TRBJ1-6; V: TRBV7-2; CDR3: ASSTETGGWGSPLH
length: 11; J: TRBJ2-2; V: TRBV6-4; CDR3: ASSLQSTGELF
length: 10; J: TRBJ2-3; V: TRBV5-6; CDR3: ASSLRSYSTY
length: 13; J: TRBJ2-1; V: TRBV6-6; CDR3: ASSYGGTDYNEQF
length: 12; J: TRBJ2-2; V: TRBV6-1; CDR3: ASSEFVGFGELF
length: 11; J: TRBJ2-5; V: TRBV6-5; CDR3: ASRTSGEETQY
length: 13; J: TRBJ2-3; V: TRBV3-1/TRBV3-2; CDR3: ASSQDLTPGDTQY
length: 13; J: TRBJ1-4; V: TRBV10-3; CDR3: AISAVDRLNEKLF
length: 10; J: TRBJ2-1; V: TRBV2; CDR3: ASSVQGYEQF
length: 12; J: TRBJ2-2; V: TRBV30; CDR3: AWSGGSVAGELF
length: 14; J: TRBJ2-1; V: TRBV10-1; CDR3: ASTGHRDRGRNEQF
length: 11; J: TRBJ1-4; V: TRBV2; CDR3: ASSETEDEKLF
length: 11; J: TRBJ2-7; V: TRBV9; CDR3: ASSGDTSYEQY
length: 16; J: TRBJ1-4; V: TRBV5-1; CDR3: ASSLGPTGISTNEKLF
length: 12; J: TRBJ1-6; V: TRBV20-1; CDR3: SASSGEEHSPLH